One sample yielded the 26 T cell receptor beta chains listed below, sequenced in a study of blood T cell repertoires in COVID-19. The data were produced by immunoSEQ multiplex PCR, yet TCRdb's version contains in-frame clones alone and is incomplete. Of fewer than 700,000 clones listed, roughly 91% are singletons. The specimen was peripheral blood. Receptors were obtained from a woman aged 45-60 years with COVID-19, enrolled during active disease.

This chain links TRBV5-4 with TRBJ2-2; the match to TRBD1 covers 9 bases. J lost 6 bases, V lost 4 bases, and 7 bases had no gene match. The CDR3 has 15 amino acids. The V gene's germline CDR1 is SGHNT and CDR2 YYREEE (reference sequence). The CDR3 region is CASSPGTGLPGELFF. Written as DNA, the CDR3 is TGTGCCAGCAGCCCCGGGACAGGGCTGCCCGGGGAGCTGTTTTTT.

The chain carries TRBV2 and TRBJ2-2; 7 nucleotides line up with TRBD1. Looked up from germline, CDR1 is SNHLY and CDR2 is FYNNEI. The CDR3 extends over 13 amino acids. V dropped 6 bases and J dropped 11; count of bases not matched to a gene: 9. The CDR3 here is CASRLTGMAELFF. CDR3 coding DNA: TGTGCCAGCAGATTGACAGGGATGGCCGAGCTGTTTTTT.

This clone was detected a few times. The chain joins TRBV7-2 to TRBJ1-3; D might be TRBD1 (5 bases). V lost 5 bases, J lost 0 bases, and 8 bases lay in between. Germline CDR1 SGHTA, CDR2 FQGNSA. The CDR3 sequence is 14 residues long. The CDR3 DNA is TGTGCCAGCAGCCAGGGCATCTCTGGAAACACCATATATTTT. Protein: CASSQGISGNTIYF.

The CDR3 protein is CASSLQGGETQYF. Written as DNA, the CDR3 is TGCGCCAGCAGCTTACAGGGTGGAGAGACCCAGTACTTC. The chain links TRBV5-1 to TRBJ2-5; D might be TRBD1 (6 bases). Per germline, CDR1 SGHRS and CDR2 YFSETQ. The CDR3 consists of 13 residues. V was trimmed by 2 bases and J by 4 bases, leaving 9 bases between them.

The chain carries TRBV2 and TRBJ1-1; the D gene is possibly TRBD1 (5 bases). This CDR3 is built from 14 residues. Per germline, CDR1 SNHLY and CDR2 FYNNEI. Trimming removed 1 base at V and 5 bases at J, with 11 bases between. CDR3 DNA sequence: TGTGCCAGCAGTGAAGGGCCTAGGGGAACTGAAGCTTTCTTT. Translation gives CASSEGPRGTEAFF.

CDR3 sequence reads: CASSPGVTGPYEQYF. DNA for the CDR3: TGTGCCAGCAGCCCAGGAGTAACAGGGCCCTACGAGCAGTACTTC. The chain employs TRBV7-8 and TRBJ2-7; possible D gene TRBD1, 6 bases. V was clipped by 5 bases and J by 2 bases, with 16 bases between them. Per the germline V gene, CDR1 is SGHVS and CDR2 is FQNEAQ. The CDR3 is 15 amino acids.

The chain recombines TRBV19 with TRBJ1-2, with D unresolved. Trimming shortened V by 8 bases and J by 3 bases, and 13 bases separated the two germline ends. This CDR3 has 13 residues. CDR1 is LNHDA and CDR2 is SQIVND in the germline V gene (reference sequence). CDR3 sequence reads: CASAVTVDYGYTF. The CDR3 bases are TGTGCCAGTGCCGTAACGGTCGACTATGGCTACACCTTC.

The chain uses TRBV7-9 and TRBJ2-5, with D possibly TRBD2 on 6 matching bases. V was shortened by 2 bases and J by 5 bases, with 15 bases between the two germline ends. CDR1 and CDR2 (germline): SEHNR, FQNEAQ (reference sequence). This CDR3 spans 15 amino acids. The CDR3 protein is CASSLQGGMGETQYF. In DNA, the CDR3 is TGTGCCAGCAGCTTACAGGGAGGCATGGGGGAGACCCAGTACTTC.

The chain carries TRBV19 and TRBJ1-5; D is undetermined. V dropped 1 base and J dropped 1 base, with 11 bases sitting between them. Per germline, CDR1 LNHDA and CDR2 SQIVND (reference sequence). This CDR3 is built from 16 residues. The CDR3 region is CASSIGGGPSNQPQHF. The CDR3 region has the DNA TGTGCCAGTAGTATAGGGGGAGGGCCGAGCAATCAGCCCCAGCATTTT. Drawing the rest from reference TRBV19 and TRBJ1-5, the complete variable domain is DGGITQSPKYLFRKEGQNVTLSCEQNLNHDAMYWYRQDPGQGLRLIYYSQIVNDFQKGDIAEGYSVSREKKESFPLTVTSAQKNPTAFYLCASSIGGGPSNQPQHFGDGTRLSIL.

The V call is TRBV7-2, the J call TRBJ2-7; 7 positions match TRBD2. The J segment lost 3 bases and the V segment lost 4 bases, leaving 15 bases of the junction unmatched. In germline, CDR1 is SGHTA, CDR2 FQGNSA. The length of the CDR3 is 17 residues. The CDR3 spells CASSSSKGLAVLYEQYF. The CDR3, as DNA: TGTGCCAGCAGCTCGAGTAAAGGGCTAGCGGTTCTCTACGAGCAGTACTTC.

In DNA, the CDR3 is TGTGCCAGCAGCTCCAGGGGAAACACTGAAGCTTTCTTT. It is translated as CASSSRGNTEAFF. The V gene is TRBV3-1 (or the pseudogene TRBV3-2), the J gene TRBJ1-1; tentative D call: TRBD1 (6 bases). Trimming cost V 5 bases and J 2 bases, with 9 bases left between them. The germline CDR1 and CDR2 sequences are LGHDT and YNNKEL (reference sequence). This CDR3 contains 13 residues.

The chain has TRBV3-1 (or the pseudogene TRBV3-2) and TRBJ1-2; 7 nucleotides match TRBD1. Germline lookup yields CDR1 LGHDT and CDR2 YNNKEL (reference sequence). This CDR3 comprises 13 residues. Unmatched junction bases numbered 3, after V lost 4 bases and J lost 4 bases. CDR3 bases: TGTGCCAGCAGCCCATCAGGGGGCTATGGCTACACCTTC. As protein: CASSPSGGYGYTF.

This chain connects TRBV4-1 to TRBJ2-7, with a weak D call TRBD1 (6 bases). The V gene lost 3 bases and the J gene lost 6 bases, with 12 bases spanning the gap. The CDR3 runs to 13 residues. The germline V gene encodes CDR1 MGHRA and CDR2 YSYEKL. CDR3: CASSQARGGEQYF. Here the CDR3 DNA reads TGCGCCAGCAGCCAGGCTCGAGGGGGCGAGCAGTACTTC.

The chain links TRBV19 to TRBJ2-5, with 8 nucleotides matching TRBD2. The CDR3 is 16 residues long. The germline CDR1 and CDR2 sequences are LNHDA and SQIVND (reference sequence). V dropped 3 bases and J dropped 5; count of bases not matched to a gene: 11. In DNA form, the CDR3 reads TGTGCCAGTAGTATTCTTGCCTCCCCTAGCGGGGAGACCCAGTACTTC. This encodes CASSILASPSGETQYF.

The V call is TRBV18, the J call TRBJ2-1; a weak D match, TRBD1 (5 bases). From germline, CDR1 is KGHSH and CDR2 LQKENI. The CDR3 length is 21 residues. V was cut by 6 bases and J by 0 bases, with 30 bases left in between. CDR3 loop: CASSQYPIPGPKDGSYNEQFF. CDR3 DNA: TGTGCCAGCTCTCAGTACCCAATCCCAGGGCCCAAAGACGGCTCCTACAATGAGCAGTTCTTC.

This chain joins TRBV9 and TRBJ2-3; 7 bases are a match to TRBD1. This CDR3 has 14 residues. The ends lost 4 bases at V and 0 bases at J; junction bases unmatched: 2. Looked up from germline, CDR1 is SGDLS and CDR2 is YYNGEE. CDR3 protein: CASSPGGSTDTQYF. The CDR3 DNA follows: TGTGCCAGCAGCCCAGGGGGAAGCACAGATACGCAGTATTTT.

CDR3 sequence reads: CASSEVPPRITDTQYF. The CDR3 DNA sequence: TGTGCCAGCAGTGAGGTCCCCCCCCGGATCACAGATACGCAGTATTTT. The chain carries TRBV28 and TRBJ2-3; D not resolved. Germline CDR1 and CDR2: MDHEN and SYDVKM. CDR3 size: 16 residues. V was trimmed by 5 bases and J by 2 bases, leaving 17 bases between them.

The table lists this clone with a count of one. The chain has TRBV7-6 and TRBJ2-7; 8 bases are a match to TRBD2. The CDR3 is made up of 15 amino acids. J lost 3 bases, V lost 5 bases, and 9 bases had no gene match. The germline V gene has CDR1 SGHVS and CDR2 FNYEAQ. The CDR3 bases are TGTGCCAGCAGCACTACTTCGGGGGGGAGCTACGAGCAGTACTTC. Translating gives CASSTTSGGSYEQYF.

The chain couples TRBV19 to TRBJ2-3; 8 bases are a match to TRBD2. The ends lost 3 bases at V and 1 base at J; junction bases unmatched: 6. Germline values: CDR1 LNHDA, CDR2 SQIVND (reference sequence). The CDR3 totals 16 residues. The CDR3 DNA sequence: TGTGCCAGTAGTATTAGAACTAGCGGCCGCACAGATACGCAGTATTTT. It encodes CASSIRTSGRTDTQYF. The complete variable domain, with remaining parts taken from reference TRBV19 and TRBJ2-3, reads DGGITQSPKYLFRKEGQNVTLSCEQNLNHDAMYWYRQDPGQGLRLIYYSQIVNDFQKGDIAEGYSVSREKKESFPLTVTSAQKNPTAFYLCASSIRTSGRTDTQYFGPGTRLTVL.

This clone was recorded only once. This CDR3 is CASSPQGGGGGEQYF. The CDR3 DNA reads TGTGCCAGCAGTCCCCAGGGGGGAGGCGGGGGGGAGCAGTACTTC. This chain connects TRBV27 to TRBJ2-7, with D maybe TRBD2 (8 bases). The CDR3 spans 15 residues. V shed 5 bases and J shed 7 bases, with 21 bases lying between them. Germline V gene data show CDR1 as MNHEY and CDR2 as SMNVEV (reference sequence).

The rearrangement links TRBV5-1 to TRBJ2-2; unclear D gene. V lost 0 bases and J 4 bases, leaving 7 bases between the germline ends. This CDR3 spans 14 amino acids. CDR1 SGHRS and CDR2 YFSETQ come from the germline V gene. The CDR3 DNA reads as TGCGCCAGCAGCTTGGTCCGGAGCACCGGGGAGCTGTTTTTT. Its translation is CASSLVRSTGELFF.

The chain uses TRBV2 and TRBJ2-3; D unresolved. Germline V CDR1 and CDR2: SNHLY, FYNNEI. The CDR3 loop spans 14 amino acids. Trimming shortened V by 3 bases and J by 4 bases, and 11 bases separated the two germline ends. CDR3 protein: CASSDASRADTQYF. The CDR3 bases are TGTGCCAGCAGTGATGCTAGTCGCGCAGATACGCAGTATTTT. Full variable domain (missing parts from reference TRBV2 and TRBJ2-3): EPEVTQTPSHQVTQMGQEVILRCVPISNHLYFYWYRQILGQKVEFLVSFYNNEISEKSEIFDDQFSVERPDGSNFTLKIRSTKLEDSAMYFCASSDASRADTQYFGPGTRLTVL.

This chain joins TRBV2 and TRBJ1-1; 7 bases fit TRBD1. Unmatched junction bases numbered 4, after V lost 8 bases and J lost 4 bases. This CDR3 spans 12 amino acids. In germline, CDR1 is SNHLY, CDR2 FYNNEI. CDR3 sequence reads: CASATGITEAFF. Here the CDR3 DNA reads TGTGCCAGCGCGACAGGGATCACTGAAGCTTTCTTT.

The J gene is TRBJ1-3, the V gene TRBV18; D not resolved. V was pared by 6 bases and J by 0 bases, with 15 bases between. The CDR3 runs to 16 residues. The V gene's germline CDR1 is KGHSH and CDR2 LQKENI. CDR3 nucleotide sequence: TGTGCCAGCTCTCCCCGAGTAATCGTCTCTGGAAACACCATATATTTT. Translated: CASSPRVIVSGNTIYF.

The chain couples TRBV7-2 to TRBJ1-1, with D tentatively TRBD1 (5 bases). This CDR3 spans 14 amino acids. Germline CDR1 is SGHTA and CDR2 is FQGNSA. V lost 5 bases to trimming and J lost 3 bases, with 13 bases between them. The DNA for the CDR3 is TGTGCCAGCAGCGCCCAGACAGATTACACTGAAGCTTTCTTT. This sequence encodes CASSAQTDYTEAFF.

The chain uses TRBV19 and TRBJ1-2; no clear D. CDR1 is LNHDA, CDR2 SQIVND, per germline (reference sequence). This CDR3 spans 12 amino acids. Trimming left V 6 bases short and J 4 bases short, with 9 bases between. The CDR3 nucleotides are TGTGCCAGTAGATATACTGGCTATGGCTACACCTTC. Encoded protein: CASRYTGYGYTF.